The 30 T cell receptor beta chains given below trace back to one sample, sequenced in a study of regulatory T cells in long-lasting Graves disease. Combining iRepertoire HTBI primers with Arm-PCR of CDR3 regions, the authors built TCR beta libraries. TCRdb called the multiplex PCR reads again in MiXCR, with one record for every CDR3 protein. The sample lists 200,000 to 250,000 distinct CDR3 sequences; around 18% were seen once. Stated time point: newly diagnosed GD, antithyroid drugs for less than 3 months. After RNA was extracted from PBMCs, the TCR library was made from it. The specimen was peripheral blood mononuclear cells (PBMCs), collected at new diagnosis, from a patient treated with antithyroid drugs. The receptors were gathered from a female donor with Graves disease.

In its sample, this clonotype was seen many times. This rearrangement joins TRBV28 to TRBJ2-4, with a tentative D call TRBD1 (6 bases). This CDR3 has 15 residues. Germline CDR1 and CDR2: MDHEN and SYDVKM. With 3 bases removed from V and 0 bases from J, the gap between germline ends came to 9 bases. The CDR3 DNA sequence: TGTGCCAGCAGTTTTGGGGGCGTAGCCAAAAACATTCAGTACTTC. Its protein product is CASSFGGVAKNIQYF.

J is TRBJ1-2 and V is TRBV2; the D gene is possibly TRBD1 (5 bases). The CDR3 consists of 15 residues. Germline V gene sequence: CDR1 SNHLY, CDR2 FYNNEI. The germline V and J ends were trimmed by 2 bases and 8 bases, with 18 bases remaining between them. CDR3 bases: TGTGCCAGCAGTGAATCCTCCGGGGCCAAATGGGGCTACACCTTC. It codes for CASSESSGAKWGYTF.

This chain connects TRBV30 to TRBJ1-4; D unclear. CDR1 is GTSNPN and CDR2 is SVGIG in the germline V gene (reference sequence). The CDR3 totals 13 residues. Trimming left V 2 bases short and J 5 bases short, with 9 bases between. The CDR3 spells CAWSPRYNEKLFF. The CDR3 nucleotides are TGTGCCTGGAGTCCCAGATACAATGAAAAACTGTTTTTT.

This clonotype has a count of ten or more. V is TRBV2 and J is TRBJ2-1; 8 bases are shared with TRBD2. Per the germline V gene, CDR1 is SNHLY and CDR2 is FYNNEI. The CDR3 contains 12 residues. Germline trimming cut 8 bases from V and 16 bases from J; bases unmatched to any gene: 13. This CDR3 is CASDRSGTSIFF. As DNA, the CDR3 is TGTGCCAGCGATAGATCCGGGACTAGTATCTTCTTC.

This clonotype was counted at least ten times. The chain carries TRBV7-2 and TRBJ2-1; the D is unclear. Germline CDR1 and CDR2: SGHTA and FQGNSA. V was cut by 3 bases and J by 4 bases, with 16 bases left in between. This CDR3 is 16 amino acids long. The CDR3 bases are TGTGCCAGCAGCTTGTTGGCAGGCGGTCCTTACAATGAGCAGTTCTTC. Translated, it gives CASSLLAGGPYNEQFF. Full variable domain (remainder filled in from reference TRBV7-2 and TRBJ2-1): GAGVSQSPSNKVTEKGKDVELRCDPISGHTALYWYRQSLGQGLEFLIYFQGNSAPDKSGLPSDRFSAERTGGSVSTLTIQRTQQEDSAVYLCASSLLAGGPYNEQFFGPGTRLTVL.

There are many counts of this clonotype. The genes are TRBV30 and TRBJ2-3; possible D gene TRBD2, 6 bases. Trimming shortened V by 2 bases and J by 3 bases, and 9 bases separated the two germline ends. The CDR3 contains 13 residues. Germline assignment: CDR1 GTSNPN and CDR2 SVGIG (reference sequence). This CDR3 reads CAWSRAGTDTQYF. CDR3 coding DNA: TGTGCCTGGAGTAGAGCGGGTACAGATACGCAGTATTTT.

This clonotype was detected many times. The rearrangement links TRBV18 to TRBJ2-7; no clear D. V gave up 4 bases and J gave up 2 bases, with 6 bases separating them. CDR3 length: 12 residues. Per germline, CDR1 KGHSH and CDR2 LQKENI. The CDR3 DNA sequence: TGTGCCAGCTCACTCCCGCCCTACGAGCAGTACTTC. Its protein is CASSLPPYEQYF.

This clonotype was detected a few times. A much larger clone differs by one base, so this may be a read error. The chain links TRBV7-2 to TRBJ1-2; TRBD1 matches 7 bases. The germline V gene has CDR1 SGHTA and CDR2 FQGNSA. The CDR3 is made up of 12 amino acids. Trimming cost V 6 bases and J 4 bases; bases outside gene matches: 2. CDR3 nucleotides: TGTGCCAGCAGGGGACAGTCCTATGGCTACACCTTC. Translation gives CASRGQSYGYTF.

This clonotype was counted ten times or more. This chain joins TRBV20-1 and TRBJ1-2; TRBD1 agrees at 12 bases. Losses at the gene ends were 4 bases for V and 8 bases for J; bases not matched to a gene: 8. From germline, CDR1 is DFQATT and CDR2 SNEGSKA (reference sequence). The CDR3 sequence is 14 residues long. CDR3: CSATGTGGLRGYTF. CDR3 in DNA: TGCAGTGCTACCGGGACAGGGGGCCTGCGGGGCTACACCTTC.

This clonotype was seen many times. The CDR3 DNA sequence: TGTGCCAGCTCACCGCCCTCGAGGGGGCTCCAAGCAGATACGCAGTATTTT. This translates into CASSPPSRGLQADTQYF. The chain recombines TRBV18 with TRBJ2-3, with 7 bases identical to TRBD1. J lost 4 bases, V lost 3 bases, and 13 bases had no gene match. The CDR3 loop spans 17 amino acids. CDR1 KGHSH and CDR2 LQKENI come from the germline V gene.

This clonotype was observed many times. The CDR3 DNA is TGTGCCAGCAGCCGGGACTTGAGCACAGATACGCAGTATTTT. This translates into CASSRDLSTDTQYF. V usage is TRBV25-1 and J usage is TRBJ2-3; possibly TRBD2 for D (6 bases). Germline V lookup: CDR1 MGHDK, CDR2 SYGVNS. V lost 6 bases to trimming and J lost 0 bases, with 10 bases between them. The CDR3 has 14 amino acids.

This clonotype is a singleton in its sample. The rearrangement uses TRBV10-3 and TRBJ2-5, with D hard to call. This CDR3 contains 14 residues. V shed 4 bases and J shed 2 bases, with 11 bases lying between them. CDR1 and CDR2 (germline): ENHRY, SYGVKD. The CDR3 sequence: CAISGTIVQETQYF. The CDR3 DNA follows: TGTGCCATCAGTGGGACCATCGTACAAGAGACCCAGTACTTC.

A few counts support this clonotype. The V and J genes are TRBV27 and TRBJ2-7, with 9 bases fitting TRBD2. The CDR3 covers 15 residues. J lost 2 bases, V lost 5 bases, and 7 bases had no gene match. Germline V gene sequence: CDR1 MNHEY, CDR2 SMNVEV (reference sequence). Here the CDR3 DNA reads TGTGCCAGCAGTGCAACTAGCGGGTGGGCCTACGAGCAGTACTTC. As protein: CASSATSGWAYEQYF.

The DNA for the CDR3 is TGTGCCAGTAGTATAAATCCCCTGGACACTGAAGCTTTCTTT. It encodes CASSINPLDTEAFF. This chain uses TRBV19 with TRBJ1-1; D not certain. CDR1 and CDR2 from the germline V gene are LNHDA and SQIVND (reference sequence). This CDR3 region has 14 residues. Trimming removed 2 bases at V and 3 bases at J, with 10 bases between.

This clonotype was seen a single time. J is TRBJ2-1 and V is TRBV27, with TRBD1 matching over 7 bases. V was pared by 0 bases and J by 9 bases, with 8 bases of the junction left unmatched. The CDR3 covers 15 residues. Looked up from germline, CDR1 is MNHEY and CDR2 is SMNVEV (reference sequence). The CDR3 loop reads CASSLSGGRLSEQFF. The CDR3 bases are TGTGCCAGCAGTTTATCAGGGGGCCGTCTCAGTGAGCAGTTCTTC.

This clonotype was counted many times. The V gene is TRBV20-1, the J gene TRBJ1-1; 7 nucleotides match TRBD1. Looked up from germline, CDR1 is DFQATT and CDR2 is SNEGSKA (reference sequence). This CDR3 spans 13 amino acids. The V segment lost 3 bases and the J segment 4 bases; nucleotides outside the gene matches: 5. CDR3: CSASRDRFTEAFF. The CDR3 region has the DNA TGCAGTGCTAGCCGGGACAGATTCACTGAAGCTTTCTTT.

This clonotype has at least ten counts. The gene calls are TRBV12-3 or TRBV12-4 and TRBJ1-3, with TRBD1 as a possible D gene (5 bases). CDR3 size: 14 residues. V lost 5 bases and J 3 bases, leaving 11 bases between the germline ends. The CDR3 DNA sequence: TGTGCCAGCAGTCCCGGGACGGTTGGAAACACCATATATTTT. This sequence encodes CASSPGTVGNTIYF.

In this sample, this clonotype turned up many times. The CDR3 DNA sequence: TGTGCCAGCAGTCCCCCGGGAGGATGGTATGGCTACACCTTC. This encodes CASSPPGGWYGYTF. This chain connects TRBV27 to TRBJ1-2; D gene unclear. The CDR3 spans 14 residues. Trimming took off 5 bases at V and 5 bases at J, with 15 bases between the two ends. CDR1 and CDR2 from the germline V gene are MNHEY and SMNVEV (reference sequence).

This clonotype came up many times. This sequence joins TRBV30 and TRBJ1-2; D is ambiguous. CDR3 size: 14 residues. Trimming shortened V by 2 bases and J by 3 bases, and 13 bases separated the two germline ends. Germline lookup yields CDR1 GTSNPN and CDR2 SVGIG (reference sequence). CDR3 in amino acids: CAWSKNVQYYGYTF. As DNA, the CDR3 is TGTGCCTGGAGTAAAAACGTTCAGTACTATGGCTACACCTTC.

The genes are TRBV6-4 and TRBJ2-1; 12 bases agree with TRBD2. V lost 5 bases and J lost 14; bases outside the gene matches: 10. CDR3 length equals 14 residues. The germline CDR1 and CDR2 sequences are MRHNA and SNTAGT. CDR3 DNA: TGTGCCAGCAGTTCGGCGACTAGCGGGAGCGATAAGTTCTTC. Its protein product is CASSSATSGSDKFF.

In its sample, this clonotype was seen many times. The chain uses TRBV11-1 and TRBJ2-1; either TRBD1 or TRBD2 may fit D (5 bases each). Deletions cut 5 bases from V and 8 bases from J, with 10 bases between. The CDR3 is made up of 12 amino acids. Germline V gene lookup returns CDR1 SGHAT and CDR2 FQDESV (reference sequence). This CDR3 is CASSILGDEQFF. CDR3 DNA sequence: TGTGCCAGCAGCATACTAGGGGATGAGCAGTTCTTC.

Concerning this clonotype: This may be a read error, as it is one base from a much larger clone. The chain couples TRBV19 to TRBJ2-1, with D perhaps matching TRBD1 or TRBD2 (5 bases each). From germline, CDR1 is LNHDA and CDR2 SQIVND (reference sequence). The CDR3 covers 14 residues. CDR3 loop: CASSMGTASNGQFF. The CDR3 bases are TGTGCCAGTAGTATGGGGACCGCTAGCAATGGGCAGTTCTTC. Together with reference TRBV19 and TRBJ2-1, the CDR3 gives the full variable domain: DGGITQSPKYLFRKEGQNVTLSCEQNLNHDAMYWYRQDPGQGLRLIYYSQIVNDFQKGDIAEGYSVSREKKESFPLTVTSAQKNPTAFYLCASSMGTASNGQFFGPGTRLTVL.

This clonotype was seen at least ten times. The J gene is TRBJ2-3, the V gene TRBV20-1; the D is unclear. This CDR3 comprises 15 residues. The V end was cut by 6 bases, the J end by 1 base, with 17 bases between. CDR1 is DFQATT and CDR2 is SNEGSKA in the germline V gene (reference sequence). The CDR3 bases are TGCAGTGCCCCTGGCACCGGATCTCGCACAGATACGCAGTATTTT. It encodes CSAPGTGSRTDTQYF.

In the case of this clonotype: The junction departs from germline at one end; a sequencing error may be responsible. This chain uses TRBV5-1 with TRBJ2-2, with 8 bases that match TRBD2. The CDR3 loop spans 17 amino acids. Germline CDR1 reads SGHRS; CDR2 reads YFSETQ. The DNA for the CDR3 is TGTGCCAGCAGCTTGGCCCCAGCGGGAGTGGGGACCGGGGAGCTGTTTTTT. This translates into CASSLAPAGVGTGELFF.

This clonotype was seen a handful of times. The CDR3 region has the DNA TGTGCCAGTAGTCCCGGTGGAGGGAGGGATAATTCACCCCTCCACTTT. Amino acid sequence: CASSPGGGRDNSPLHF. This sequence joins TRBV19 and TRBJ1-6; D unclear. The germline V gene encodes CDR1 LNHDA and CDR2 SQIVND (reference sequence). This CDR3 spans 16 amino acids. Trimming left V 5 bases short and J 5 bases short, with 16 bases between.

V is TRBV7-2 and J is TRBJ1-4; D gene ambiguous. This CDR3 is 15 amino acids long. Germline loops: CDR1 SGHTA, CDR2 FQGNSA. V was cut by 5 bases and J by 7 bases, with 17 bases left in between. CDR3 bases: TGTGCCAGCAGCCCGGGCGGTAAATTCCGTGAAAAACTGTTTTTT. Its translation: CASSPGGKFREKLFF.

This clonotype was observed once. This chain joins TRBV9 and TRBJ2-7, with 13 nucleotides matching TRBD2. The CDR3 consists of 17 residues. Trimming at V came to 0 bases and at J to 2 bases, leaving 5 bases not matched to a gene. Germline loops: CDR1 SGDLS, CDR2 YYNGEE. In DNA form, the CDR3 reads TGTGCCAGCAGCGTAGAGGGGACTAGCGGGGTTACCTACGAGCAGTACTTC. Protein product: CASSVEGTSGVTYEQYF.

This clonotype was found a few times. Given a much more abundant clone one base away, this may be a read error. The chain combines TRBV7-2 with TRBJ1-3; D uncertain. This CDR3 comprises 17 residues. The ends were cut back, 6 bases at V and 3 bases at J, with 21 bases in the middle. From germline, CDR1 is SGHTA and CDR2 FQGNSA. The CDR3 bases are TGTGCCAGCAGTCCCCGATTGGGCCGTGTAGGTGGAAACACCATATATTTT. Residues: CASSPRLGRVGGNTIYF.

This clonotype was counted ten times or more. J is TRBJ1-5 and V is TRBV6-1, with 12 bases that match TRBD1. There are 18 residues in the CDR3. Germline lookup yields CDR1 MNHNS and CDR2 SASEGT. The junction had 10 bases not matched to a gene; V was cut back by 7 bases and J by 0 bases. The CDR3 DNA reads TGTGCCAGCACTCGGGACAGGGGGCTCGGGGCTAGCAATCAGCCCCAGCATTTT. This translates into CASTRDRGLGASNQPQHF.

This clonotype was seen repeatedly, ten times or more. The rearrangement links TRBV24-1 to TRBJ1-2, with unresolved D. CDR1 and CDR2 (germline): KGHDR, SFDVKD. This CDR3 contains 12 residues. The germline V and J ends were trimmed by 3 bases and 4 bases, with 5 bases remaining between them. CDR3 protein: CATSDNTYGYTF. As DNA, the CDR3 is TGTGCCACCAGTGATAACACCTATGGCTACACCTTC.